Below are 16 T cell receptor beta chains sequenced from a single sample in a study of blood T cell repertoires in COVID-19. The method was immunoSEQ multiplex PCR; TCRdb's version includes in-frame clones alone and lacks a portion of them. The sample records about 200,000 clones, 86% being singletons. The material sequenced was peripheral blood. Receptors were obtained from a woman between 50 and 59 years old with COVID-19, enrolled during active disease.

This chain joins TRBV7-3 and TRBJ1-1; 11 nucleotides align to TRBD1. The CDR3 is 15 amino acids. Germline CDR1 SGHTA, CDR2 FQGTGA. J was trimmed by 3 bases and V by 5 bases; bases with no gene match: 5. The CDR3 sequence: CASSPGQGADTEAFF. The CDR3 DNA is TGTGCCAGCAGCCCAGGACAGGGGGCTGACACTGAAGCTTTCTTT.

The V gene is TRBV7-9, the J gene TRBJ2-7, with 9 bases matching TRBD2. J was trimmed by 9 bases and V by 3 bases; bases with no gene match: 12. The CDR3 spans 15 residues. CDR1 and CDR2 (germline): SEHNR, FQNEAQ (reference sequence). The chain's CDR3 is CASSFADPGGRAQYF. The CDR3 DNA reads as TGTGCCAGCAGCTTTGCCGACCCTGGCGGGAGGGCGCAGTACTTC.

The chain employs TRBV9 and TRBJ2-2, with D possibly being TRBD1 (6 bases). V lost 3 bases and J 4 bases, leaving 10 bases between the germline ends. The CDR3 consists of 14 residues. The V gene's germline CDR1 is SGDLS and CDR2 YYNGEE. The CDR3 DNA follows: TGTGCCAGCAGCGCCGGGACAACCACCGGGGAGCTGTTTTTT. Translation gives CASSAGTTTGELFF.

The rearrangement joins TRBV19 to TRBJ2-2; D possibly corresponds to TRBD2 (6 bases). CDR3 length equals 15 residues. Germline V gives CDR1 LNHDA, CDR2 SQIVND (reference sequence). Deletions cut 5 bases from V and 0 bases from J, with 10 bases between. This CDR3 is CASSPRGTNTGELFF. CDR3 coding DNA: TGTGCCAGTAGTCCCCGGGGGACGAACACCGGGGAGCTGTTTTTT. The full variable domain, with the rest looked up from reference TRBV19 and TRBJ2-2, is DGGITQSPKYLFRKEGQNVTLSCEQNLNHDAMYWYRQDPGQGLRLIYYSQIVNDFQKGDIAEGYSVSREKKESFPLTVTSAQKNPTAFYLCASSPRGTNTGELFFGEGSRLTVL.

The V gene is TRBV12-3 or TRBV12-4, the J gene TRBJ2-1; D unresolved. The CDR3 loop spans 13 amino acids. The V end lost 3 bases, the J end lost 5 bases, and 8 bases lay between the germline ends. CDR3 nucleotide sequence: TGTGCCAGCAGTTTGCTGAGCCACAATGAGCAGTTCTTC. Amino acid sequence: CASSLLSHNEQFF.

The chain links TRBV11-2 to TRBJ2-1, with 12 bases that match TRBD1. Germline V lookup: CDR1 SGHAT, CDR2 FQNNGV. This CDR3 comprises 16 residues. V was clipped by 4 bases and J by 5 bases; unmatched bases: 6. The CDR3 sequence is CASSYPGQGAHNEQFF. The CDR3 DNA sequence: TGTGCCAGCAGCTACCCGGGACAGGGGGCCCACAATGAGCAGTTCTTC.

V is TRBV2 and J is TRBJ2-3, with 11 bases that match TRBD1. The CDR3 contains 16 residues. In germline, CDR1 is SNHLY, CDR2 FYNNEI. V was pared by 6 bases and J by 1 base, with 6 bases of the junction left unmatched. CDR3 protein: CASRPGDRGGTDTQYF. CDR3 sequence (DNA): TGTGCCAGCAGGCCTGGGGACAGGGGGGGCACAGATACGCAGTATTTT.

V is TRBV2 and J is TRBJ2-7, with a weak D call TRBD1 (6 bases). Deletions cut 5 bases from V and 3 bases from J, with 8 bases between. Looked up from germline, CDR1 is SNHLY and CDR2 is FYNNEI. The CDR3 runs to 12 residues. The CDR3 protein is CASSTGFYEQYF. CDR3 nucleotides: TGTGCCAGCAGTACAGGGTTCTACGAGCAGTACTTC.

The J gene is TRBJ2-7, the V gene TRBV19; D may be TRBD1 (6 bases). CDR1 is LNHDA and CDR2 is SQIVND in the germline V gene (reference sequence). CDR3 length: 14 amino acids. Trimming removed 1 base at V and 1 base at J, with 8 bases between. CDR3 nucleotide sequence: TGTGCCAGTAGTATAGCAGGGGTTTCCTACGAGCAGTACTTC. Its protein product is CASSIAGVSYEQYF.

CDR3 DNA sequence: TGCGCCAGCAGCTTGGGAGTGGGAGGGGCACGCAATGAGCAGTTCTTC. Amino acids: CASSLGVGGARNEQFF. J is TRBJ2-1 and V is TRBV5-1; 7 bases are a match to TRBD2. Germline V CDR1 and CDR2: SGHRS, YFSETQ. The length of the CDR3 is 16 residues. After removal of 0 bases from V and 6 bases from J, the junction contained 9 bases not matched to a gene. Together with reference TRBV5-1 and TRBJ2-1, the CDR3 gives the full variable domain: KAGVTQTPRYLIKTRGQQVTLSCSPISGHRSVSWYQQTPGQGLQFLFEYFSETQRNKGNFPGRFSGRQFSNSRSEMNVSTLELGDSALYLCASSLGVGGARNEQFFGPGTRLTVL.

This chain links TRBV5-6 with TRBJ1-2, with no clear D. This CDR3 spans 13 amino acids. V was trimmed by 1 base and J by 2 bases, leaving 6 bases between them. Germline V gives CDR1 SGHDT, CDR2 YYEEEE. The CDR3 reads CASSLSQNYGYTF. In DNA form, the CDR3 reads TGTGCCAGCAGCTTGTCACAGAACTATGGCTACACCTTC. Full variable domain (outside the CDR3, taken from reference TRBV5-6 and TRBJ1-2): DAGVTQSPTHLIKTRGQQVTLRCSPKSGHDTVSWYQQALGQGPQFIFQYYEEEERQRGNFPDRFSGHQFPNYSSELNVNALLLGDSALYLCASSLSQNYGYTFGSGTRLTVV.

The V gene is TRBV24-1, the J gene TRBJ2-7; TRBD2 matches at 7 bases. Germline values: CDR1 KGHDR, CDR2 SFDVKD. Trimming took 1 base from V and 7 from J; bases not matched to a gene: 3. This CDR3 spans 13 amino acids. The CDR3 reads CATSDLAGREQYV. In nucleotides, the CDR3 is TGTGCCACCAGTGATTTAGCGGGGAGGGAGCAGTACGTC.

The chain employs TRBV19 and TRBJ2-7, with a weak D call TRBD2 (6 bases). This CDR3 is 11 amino acids long. V shed 6 bases and J shed 7 bases, with 10 bases lying between them. Germline assignment: CDR1 LNHDA and CDR2 SQIVND (reference sequence). The CDR3 nucleotides are TGTGCCAGTAGCCTTGGGGGGGAGCAGTACTTC. It encodes CASSLGGEQYF. The full variable domain, completed using reference TRBV19 and TRBJ2-7, is DGGITQSPKYLFRKEGQNVTLSCEQNLNHDAMYWYRQDPGQGLRLIYYSQIVNDFQKGDIAEGYSVSREKKESFPLTVTSAQKNPTAFYLCASSLGGEQYFGPGTRLTVT.

A few counts support this clone. The chain couples TRBV13 to TRBJ1-1, with unresolved D. This CDR3 is 12 amino acids long. Germline CDR1 reads PRHDT; CDR2 reads FYEKMQ (reference sequence). Trimming shortened V by 5 bases and J by 4 bases, and 8 bases separated the two germline ends. CDR3 region: CASSLVVTEAFF. DNA of the CDR3: TGTGCCAGCAGCCTCGTAGTCACTGAAGCTTTCTTT.

The V gene is TRBV27, the J gene TRBJ2-5, with a tentative D call TRBD2 (6 bases). CDR3 length equals 14 residues. Per the germline V gene, CDR1 is MNHEY and CDR2 is SMNVEV (reference sequence). V shed 6 bases and J shed 4 bases, with 15 bases lying between them. The DNA of the CDR3 is TGTGCCAGCAGGGCAAGCGGGCCGACAGAGACCCAGTACTTC. Residues: CASRASGPTETQYF.

The gene calls are TRBV4-3 and TRBJ1-1, with D tentatively TRBD1 (5 bases). V was pared by 1 base and J by 4 bases, with 10 bases between. CDR3 length equals 14 residues. Germline CDR1 and CDR2: LGHNA and YSLEER. In nucleotides, the CDR3 is TGCGCCAGCAGCCAAGGATCGGGGGGCACTGAAGCTTTCTTT. This encodes CASSQGSGGTEAFF.